Sequencing of this TCR beta chain was carried out in a study of blood T cells in healthy people across ages. Notes on the study in general: Donors of long life had a larger count of naive CD4+ cells and greater diversity than aged donors.

CDR1 MNHNY and CDR2 SVGAGI come from the germline V gene (reference sequence). V was shortened by 0 bases and J by 6 bases, with 14 bases between the two germline ends. This CDR3 is 15 amino acids long. Primed by a sample-barcoded 5' primer and a J-beta primer mix, a second PCR proceeded for about 7 to 12 cycles. Each CDR3 protein gets one entry after TCRdb re-called the 5' RACE reads with MiXCR. The table lists around 700,000 distinct CDR3 sequences, 25% of them singletons. Note on this clonotype: The target antigen is unknown.

These same data were also listed under a study on T cells of mothers and their children. That investigation notes: The sample comes from eight to ten healthy Caucasian donors: mothers and children. Over 8.5 million reads per mother and roughly 3 million per child were obtained. The shaping of TCR recombination output by thymic selection is similar in related and unrelated pairs.

Sequenced sample: blood. The TCR comes from a boy between 10 and 17 years old in good health. J is TRBJ1-2 and V is TRBV6-6, with no clear D. CDR3 loop: CASSYSLTERNGYTF. CDR3 nucleotides: TGTGCCAGCAGTTACTCCCTGACGGAACGGAATGGCTACACCTTC.